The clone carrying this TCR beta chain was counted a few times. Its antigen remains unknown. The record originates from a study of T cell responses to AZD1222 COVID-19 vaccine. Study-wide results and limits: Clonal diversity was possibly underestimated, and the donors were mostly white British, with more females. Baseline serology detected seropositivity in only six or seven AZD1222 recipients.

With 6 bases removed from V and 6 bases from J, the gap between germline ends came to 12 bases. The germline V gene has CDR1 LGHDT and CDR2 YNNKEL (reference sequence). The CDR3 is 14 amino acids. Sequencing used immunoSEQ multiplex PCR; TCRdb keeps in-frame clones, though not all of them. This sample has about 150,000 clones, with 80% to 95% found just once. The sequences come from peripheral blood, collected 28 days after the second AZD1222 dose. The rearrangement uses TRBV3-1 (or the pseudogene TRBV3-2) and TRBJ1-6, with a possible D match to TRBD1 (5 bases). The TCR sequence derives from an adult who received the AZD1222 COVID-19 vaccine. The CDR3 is CASRQQGINSPLHF. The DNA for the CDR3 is TGTGCCAGCAGGCAGCAGGGAATTAATTCACCCCTCCACTTT.